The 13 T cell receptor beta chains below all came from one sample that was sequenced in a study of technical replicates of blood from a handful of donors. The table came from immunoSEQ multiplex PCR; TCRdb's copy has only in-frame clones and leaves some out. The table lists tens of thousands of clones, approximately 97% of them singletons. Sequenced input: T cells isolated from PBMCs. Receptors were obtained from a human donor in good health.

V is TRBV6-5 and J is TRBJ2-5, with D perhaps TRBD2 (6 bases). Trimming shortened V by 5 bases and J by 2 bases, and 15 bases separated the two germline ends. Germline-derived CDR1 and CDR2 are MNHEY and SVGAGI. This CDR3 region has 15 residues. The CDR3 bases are TGTGCCAGCAGTCAGGCTTTGGGGGGACAAGAGACCCAGTACTTC. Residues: CASSQALGGQETQYF.

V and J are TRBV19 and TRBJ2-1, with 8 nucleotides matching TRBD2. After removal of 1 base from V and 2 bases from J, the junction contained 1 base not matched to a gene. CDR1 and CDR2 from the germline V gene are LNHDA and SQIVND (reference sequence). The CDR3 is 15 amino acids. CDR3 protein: CASSIAGGPYNEQFF. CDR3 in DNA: TGTGCCAGTAGTATAGCGGGAGGGCCCTACAATGAGCAGTTCTTC.

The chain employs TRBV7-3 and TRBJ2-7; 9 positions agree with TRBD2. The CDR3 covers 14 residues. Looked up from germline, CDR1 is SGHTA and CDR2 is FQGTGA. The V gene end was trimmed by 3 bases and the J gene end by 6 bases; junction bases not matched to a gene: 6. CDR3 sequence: CASSFAGGPREQYF. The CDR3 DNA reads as TGTGCCAGCAGCTTCGCGGGAGGGCCGCGCGAGCAGTACTTC.

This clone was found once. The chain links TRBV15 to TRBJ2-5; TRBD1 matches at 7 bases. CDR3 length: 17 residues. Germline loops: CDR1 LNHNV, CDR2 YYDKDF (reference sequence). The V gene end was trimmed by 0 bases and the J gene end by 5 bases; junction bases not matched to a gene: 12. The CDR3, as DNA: TGTGCCACCAGCAGAGATTTGGCAGGGGGTAAGACGGAGACCCAGTACTTC. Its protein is CATSRDLAGGKTETQYF.

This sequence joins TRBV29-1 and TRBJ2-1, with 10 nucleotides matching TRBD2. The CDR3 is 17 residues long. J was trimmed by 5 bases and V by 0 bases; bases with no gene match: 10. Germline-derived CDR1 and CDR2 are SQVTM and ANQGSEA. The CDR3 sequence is CSVEDLRTSGVHNEQFF. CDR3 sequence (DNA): TGCAGCGTTGAAGACCTCCGCACTAGCGGGGTTCACAATGAGCAGTTCTTC.

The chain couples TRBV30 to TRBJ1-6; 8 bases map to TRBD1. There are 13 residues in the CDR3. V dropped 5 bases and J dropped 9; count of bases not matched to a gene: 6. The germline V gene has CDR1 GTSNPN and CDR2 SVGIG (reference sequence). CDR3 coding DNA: TGTGCCTGGCAGACAGGGACAGGTTCACCCCTCCACTTT. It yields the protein CAWQTGTGSPLHF.

This chain's CDR3 is CAWIRGGSYGYTF. CDR3 bases: TGTGCCTGGATCCGCGGGGGCAGCTATGGCTACACCTTC. The genes are TRBV30 and TRBJ1-2, with D perhaps TRBD1 (6 bases). CDR1 and CDR2 from the germline V gene are GTSNPN and SVGIG (reference sequence). This CDR3 contains 13 residues. Trimming took off 4 bases at V and 4 bases at J, with 13 bases between the two ends.

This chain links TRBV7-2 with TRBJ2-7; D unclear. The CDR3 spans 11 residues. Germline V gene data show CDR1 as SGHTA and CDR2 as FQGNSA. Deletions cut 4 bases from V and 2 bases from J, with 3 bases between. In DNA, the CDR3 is TGTGCCAGCAGCTCAACCTACGAGCAGTACTTC. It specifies CASSSTYEQYF.

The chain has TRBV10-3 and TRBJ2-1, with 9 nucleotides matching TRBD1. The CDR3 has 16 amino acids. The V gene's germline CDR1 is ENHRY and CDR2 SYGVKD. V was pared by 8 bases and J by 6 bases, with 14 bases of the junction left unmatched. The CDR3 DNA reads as TGTGCCATCCCCAAACATGGACAGGGGCCGGGCAATGAGCAGTTCTTC. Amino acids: CAIPKHGQGPGNEQFF.

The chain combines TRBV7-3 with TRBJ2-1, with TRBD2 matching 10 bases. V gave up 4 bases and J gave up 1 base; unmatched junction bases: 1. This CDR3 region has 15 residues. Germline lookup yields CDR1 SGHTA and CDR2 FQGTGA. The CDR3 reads CASSSSGRSYNEQFF. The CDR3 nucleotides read TGTGCCAGCAGCTCTAGCGGGAGATCCTACAATGAGCAGTTCTTC.

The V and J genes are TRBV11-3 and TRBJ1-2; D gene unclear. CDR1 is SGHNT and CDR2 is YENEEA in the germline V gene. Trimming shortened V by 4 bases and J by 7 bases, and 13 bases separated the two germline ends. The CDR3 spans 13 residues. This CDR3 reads CASSSQREGGYTF. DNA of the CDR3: TGTGCCAGCAGCTCCCAGAGGGAGGGTGGCTACACCTTC.

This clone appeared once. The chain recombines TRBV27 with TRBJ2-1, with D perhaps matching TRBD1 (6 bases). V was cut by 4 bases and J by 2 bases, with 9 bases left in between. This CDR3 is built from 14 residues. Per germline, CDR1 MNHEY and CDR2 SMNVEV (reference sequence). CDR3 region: CASSSDRAYNEQFF. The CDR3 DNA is TGTGCCAGCAGTTCGGACAGAGCCTACAATGAGCAGTTCTTC.

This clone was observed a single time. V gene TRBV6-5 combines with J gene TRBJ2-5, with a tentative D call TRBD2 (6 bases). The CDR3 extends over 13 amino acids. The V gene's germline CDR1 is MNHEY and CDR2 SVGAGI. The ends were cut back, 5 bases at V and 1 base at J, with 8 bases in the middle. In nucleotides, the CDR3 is TGTGCCAGCAGTCAGGGACTCCAAGAGACCCAGTACTTC. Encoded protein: CASSQGLQETQYF.